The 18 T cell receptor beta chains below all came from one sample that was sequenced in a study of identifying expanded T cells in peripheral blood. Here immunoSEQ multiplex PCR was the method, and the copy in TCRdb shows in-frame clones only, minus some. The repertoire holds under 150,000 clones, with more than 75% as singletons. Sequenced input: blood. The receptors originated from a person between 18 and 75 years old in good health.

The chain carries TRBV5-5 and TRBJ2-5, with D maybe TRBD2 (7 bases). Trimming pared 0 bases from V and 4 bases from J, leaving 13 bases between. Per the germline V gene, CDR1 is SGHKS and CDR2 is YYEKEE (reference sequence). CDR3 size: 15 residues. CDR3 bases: TGTGCCAGCAGCTTGGTTGCGGGGGCCGGAGAGACCCAGTACTTC. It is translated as CASSLVAGAGETQYF.

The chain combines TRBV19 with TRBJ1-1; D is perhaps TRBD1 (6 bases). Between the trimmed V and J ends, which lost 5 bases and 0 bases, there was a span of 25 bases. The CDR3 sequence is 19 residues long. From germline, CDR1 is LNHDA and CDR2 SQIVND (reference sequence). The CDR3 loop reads CASSPRGLGGAGMNTEAFF. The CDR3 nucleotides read TGTGCCAGTAGTCCACGAGGCCTTGGGGGGGCAGGTATGAACACTGAAGCTTTCTTT.

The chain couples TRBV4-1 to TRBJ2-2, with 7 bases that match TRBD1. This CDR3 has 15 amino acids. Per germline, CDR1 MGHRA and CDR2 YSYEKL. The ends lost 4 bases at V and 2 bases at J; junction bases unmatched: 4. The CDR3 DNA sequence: TGCGCCAGCAGCCGAGACAGGGTAAACACCGGGGAGCTGTTTTTT. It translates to CASSRDRVNTGELFF.

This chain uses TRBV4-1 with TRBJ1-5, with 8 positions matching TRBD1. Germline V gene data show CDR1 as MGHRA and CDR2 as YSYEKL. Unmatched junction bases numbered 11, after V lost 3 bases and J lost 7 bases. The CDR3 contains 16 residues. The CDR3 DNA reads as TGCGCCAGCAGCCACGACGGACAGGGCCCCGCGCAGCCCCAGCATTTT. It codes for CASSHDGQGPAQPQHF.

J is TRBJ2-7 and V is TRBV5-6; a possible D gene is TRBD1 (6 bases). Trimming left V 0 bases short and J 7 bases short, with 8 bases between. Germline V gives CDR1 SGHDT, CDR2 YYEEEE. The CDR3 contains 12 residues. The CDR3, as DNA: TGTGCCAGCAGCTTGGGGGGGCGAGAGCAGTACTTC. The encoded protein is CASSLGGREQYF.

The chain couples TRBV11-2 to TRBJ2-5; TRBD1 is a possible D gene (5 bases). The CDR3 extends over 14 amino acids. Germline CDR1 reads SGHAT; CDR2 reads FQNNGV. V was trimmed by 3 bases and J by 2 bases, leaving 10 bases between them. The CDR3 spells CASSLGQGQETQYF. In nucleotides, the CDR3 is TGTGCCAGCAGCTTGGGGCAGGGACAAGAGACCCAGTACTTC.

The CDR3 DNA is TGCAGCGTTGACATGGACAGGGGTGATCAAGAGACCCAGTACTTC. Encoded protein: CSVDMDRGDQETQYF. The chain has TRBV29-1 and TRBJ2-5; 9 nucleotides align to TRBD1. The V gene's germline CDR1 is SQVTM and CDR2 ANQGSEA. The CDR3 sequence is 15 residues long. Trimming removed 3 bases from V and 2 bases from J; junction bases left unmatched: 7.

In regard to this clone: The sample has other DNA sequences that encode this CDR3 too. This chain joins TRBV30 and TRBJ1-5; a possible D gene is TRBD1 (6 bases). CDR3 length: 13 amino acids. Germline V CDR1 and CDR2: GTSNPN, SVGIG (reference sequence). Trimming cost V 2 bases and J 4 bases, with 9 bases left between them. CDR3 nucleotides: TGTGCCTGGAGTCCCCAGGGGAATCAGCCCCAGCATTTT. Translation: CAWSPQGNQPQHF.

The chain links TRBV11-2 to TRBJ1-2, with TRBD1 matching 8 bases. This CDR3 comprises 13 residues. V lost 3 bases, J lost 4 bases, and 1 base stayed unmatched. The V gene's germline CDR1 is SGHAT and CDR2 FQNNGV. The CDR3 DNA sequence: TGTGCCAGCAGCTTCACAGGGGGCTATGGCTACACCTTC. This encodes CASSFTGGYGYTF.

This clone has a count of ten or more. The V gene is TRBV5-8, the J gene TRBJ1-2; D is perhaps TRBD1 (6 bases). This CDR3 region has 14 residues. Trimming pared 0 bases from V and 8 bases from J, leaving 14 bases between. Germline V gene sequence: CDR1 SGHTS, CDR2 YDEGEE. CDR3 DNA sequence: TGTGCCAGCAGCTTGGGAAATACAGGGTACGGCTACACCTTC. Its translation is CASSLGNTGYGYTF. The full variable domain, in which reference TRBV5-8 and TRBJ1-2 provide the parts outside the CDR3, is EAGVTQSPTHLIKTRGQQATLRCSPISGHTSVYWYQQALGLGLQFLLWYDEGEERNRGNFPPRFSGRQFPNYSSELNVNALELEDSALYLCASSLGNTGYGYTFGSGTRLTVV.

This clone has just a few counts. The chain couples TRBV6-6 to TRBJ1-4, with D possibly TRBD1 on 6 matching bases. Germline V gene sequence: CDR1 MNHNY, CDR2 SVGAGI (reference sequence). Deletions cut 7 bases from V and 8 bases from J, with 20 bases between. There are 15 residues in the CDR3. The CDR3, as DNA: TGTGCCAGCACCCCGGGGGGGCGGAGTGAGGAAAAACTGTTTTTT. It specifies CASTPGGRSEEKLFF.

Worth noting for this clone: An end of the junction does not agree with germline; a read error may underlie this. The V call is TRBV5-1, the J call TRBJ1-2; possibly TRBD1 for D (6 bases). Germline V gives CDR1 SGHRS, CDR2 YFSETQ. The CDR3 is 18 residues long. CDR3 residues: CARSAGGRGAQGTYGYTF. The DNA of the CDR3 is TGCGCCCGCAGCGCGGGGGGCCGGGGGGCGCAGGGGACCTATGGCTACACCTTC. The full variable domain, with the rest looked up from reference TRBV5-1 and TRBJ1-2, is KAGVTQTPRYLIKTRGQQVTLSCSPISGHRSVSWYQQTPGQGLQFLFEYFSETQRNKGNFPGRFSGRQFSNSRSEMNVSTLELGDSALYLCARSAGGRGAQGTYGYTFGSGTRLTVV.

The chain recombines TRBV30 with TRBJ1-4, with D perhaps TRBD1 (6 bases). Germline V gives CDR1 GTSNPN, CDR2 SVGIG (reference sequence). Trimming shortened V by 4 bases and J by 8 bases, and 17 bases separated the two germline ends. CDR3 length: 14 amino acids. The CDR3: CAWTQGRGREKLFF. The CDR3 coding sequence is TGTGCCTGGACTCAGGGGCGAGGGAGAGAAAAACTGTTTTTT.

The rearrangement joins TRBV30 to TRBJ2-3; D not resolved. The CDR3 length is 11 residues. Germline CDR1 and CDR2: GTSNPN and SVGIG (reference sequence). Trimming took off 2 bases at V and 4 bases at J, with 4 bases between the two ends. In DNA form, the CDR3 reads TGTGCCTGGAGTTCCCCAGATACGCAGTATTTT. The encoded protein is CAWSSPDTQYF.

Here the CDR3 DNA reads TGTGCCAGCAGTAGGCAGCGCATGAACACTGAAGCTTTCTTT. Encoded protein: CASSRQRMNTEAFF. The chain uses TRBV11-2 and TRBJ1-1; D gene ambiguous. Between the trimmed V and J ends, which lost 6 bases and 0 bases, there was a span of 11 bases. The CDR3 loop spans 14 amino acids. CDR1 is SGHAT, CDR2 FQNNGV, per germline.

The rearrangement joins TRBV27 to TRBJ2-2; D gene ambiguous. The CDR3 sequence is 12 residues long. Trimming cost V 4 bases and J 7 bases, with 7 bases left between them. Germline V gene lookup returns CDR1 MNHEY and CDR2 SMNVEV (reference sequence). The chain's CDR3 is CASSSVSGELFF. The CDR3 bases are TGTGCCAGCAGTTCCGTTAGCGGGGAGCTGTTTTTT.

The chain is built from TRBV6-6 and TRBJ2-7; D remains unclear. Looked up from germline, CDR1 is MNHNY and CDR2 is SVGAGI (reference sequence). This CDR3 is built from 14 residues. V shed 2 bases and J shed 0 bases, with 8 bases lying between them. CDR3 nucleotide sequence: TGTGCCAGCAGTTACAGGCTGAGCTCCTACGAGCAGTACTTC. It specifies CASSYRLSSYEQYF.

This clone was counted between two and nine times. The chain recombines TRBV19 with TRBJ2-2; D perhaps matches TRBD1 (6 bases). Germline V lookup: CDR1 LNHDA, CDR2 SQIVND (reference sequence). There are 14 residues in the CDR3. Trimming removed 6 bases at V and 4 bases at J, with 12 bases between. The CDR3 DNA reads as TGTGCCAGTAGCCCGGGACACGTCACCGGGGAGCTGTTTTTT. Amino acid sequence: CASSPGHVTGELFF. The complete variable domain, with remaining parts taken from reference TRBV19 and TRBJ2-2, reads DGGITQSPKYLFRKEGQNVTLSCEQNLNHDAMYWYRQDPGQGLRLIYYSQIVNDFQKGDIAEGYSVSREKKESFPLTVTSAQKNPTAFYLCASSPGHVTGELFFGEGSRLTVL.